This TCR beta chain came from a study of Graves' ophthalmopathy and Graves' hyperthyroidism. Study background: Peripheral blood (taken before any treatment) was collected at initial diagnosis. Study results and caveats: Thyroid clonotypes that were expanded above 0.001 frequency mostly also appeared in blood. A model of 13 signatures distinguished ophthalmopathy from stable hyperthyroidism at 87.88% sensitivity and 81.08% specificity.

This CDR3 has 13 amino acids. Germline values: CDR1 ENHRY, CDR2 SYGVKD. V was shortened by 2 bases and J by 3 bases, with 8 bases between the two germline ends. The authors used Ficoll-Paque density gradient centrifugation to separate PBMCs. The input was 8.5 to 10 ml of fresh peripheral blood. Researchers took RNA transcripts and amplified TCR beta CDR3 regions from them. A first-round RT-PCR used HTBI primers, followed by a second-round multiplex PCR. TCRdb recomputed calls from the multiplex PCR reads with MiXCR, one row per CDR3 protein. The profile shows about 700,000 distinct CDR3 sequences, about 41% of them singletons. In its sample, this clonotype was seen a few times. Its target is not known. This may be a read error, as it is one base from a much larger clone.

The source material was peripheral blood. The origin of this receptor is an adult man with Graves' ophthalmopathy. The chain links TRBV10-3 to TRBJ2-7; D call uncertain. The CDR3 here is CAISEQPIYEQYV. The CDR3 nucleotides read TGTGCCATCAGTGAGCAGCCTATCTACGAGCAGTACGTC.